This TCR beta chain was sequenced during a study of blood T cell repertoires in COVID-19. Study summary: T cells, B-cell-depleted T cells, or PBMCs provided the cDNA or gDNA that served as material.

Some clones are missing from TCRdb's copy, which holds only in-frame ones; the method was immunoSEQ multiplex PCR. The sample records roughly 120,000 clones, 80% to 90% being singletons. The germline gives CDR1 KGHDR, CDR2 SFDVKD. The CDR3 is 18 residues long. The V and J ends lost 3 bases and 7 bases, in that order; junction bases with no gene match: 13. The TCR was taken from a man in his sixties or seventies with active or convalescent COVID-19. This chain uses TRBV24-1 with TRBJ2-2; TRBD2 matches at 10 bases. The sample consisted of peripheral blood. The CDR3 nucleotides read TGTGCCACCAGTGATGCCTATGAGCGGGAGGGCCGTAGCGGGGAGCTGTTTTTT. Encoded protein: CATSDAYEREGRSGELFF.